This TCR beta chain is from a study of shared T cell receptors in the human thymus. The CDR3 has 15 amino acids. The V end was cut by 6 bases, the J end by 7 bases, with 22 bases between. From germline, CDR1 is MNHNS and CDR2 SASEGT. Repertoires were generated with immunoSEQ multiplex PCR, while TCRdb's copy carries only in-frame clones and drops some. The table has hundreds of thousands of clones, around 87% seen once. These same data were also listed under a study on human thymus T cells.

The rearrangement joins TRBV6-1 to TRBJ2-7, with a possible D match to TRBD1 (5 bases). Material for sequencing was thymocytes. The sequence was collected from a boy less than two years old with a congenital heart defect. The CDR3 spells CASRRRGFPIREQYF. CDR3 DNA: TGTGCCAGCAGACGAAGGGGATTTCCTATACGGGAGCAGTACTTC.